This is a list of T cell receptor beta chains from one sample in a study of post-analysis software for immune sequencing data. TCRdb analysed the PCR reads with MiXCR anew, one entry per CDR3 protein. Among 450,000 to 650,000 distinct CDR3 sequences listed, roughly 40% were seen once. Material: blood. These TCRs come from a girl aged 5-17 years with multiple sclerosis. CDR3s include the opening cysteine and the closing phenylalanine or tryptophan. A D gene is named only where the DNA matches it firmly. Not every row has a clone size; where given, it reads once, few, many or a size class.

>TRBJ1-5|few|.|TRBV12-3/TRBV12-4
CASSSDGIGNQPQHF
TGTGCCAGCAGTTCGGATGGGATCGGCAATCAGCCCCAGCATTTT
>TRBJ2-1|.|TRBD2|TRBV10-2
CASSESTGTSSYNEQFF
TGCGCCAGCAGTGAGTCGACCGGGACTAGCTCCTACAATGAGCAGTTCTTC
>TRBJ2-5|.|TRBD1|TRBV7-9
CASSWRNRGQETQYF
TGTGCCAGCAGCTGGAGAAACAGGGGCCAGGAGACCCAGTACTTC
>TRBJ2-7|few|TRBD2|TRBV12-3/TRBV12-4
CASSLRLAGYEQYF
TGTGCCAGCAGTTTAAGGCTAGCGGGATACGAGCAGTACTTC
>TRBJ2-7|few|TRBD2|TRBV5-1
CASSSSGTSGRNEQYF
TGCGCCAGCAGCTCATCCGGGACTAGCGGGAGGAACGAGCAGTACTTC
>TRBJ1-1|.|.|TRBV3-1
CASCSVLNTEAFF
TGTGCCAGCTGCTCGGTTCTGAACACTGAAGCTTTCTTT
>TRBJ1-2|.|.|TRBV27
CASSSIRDRANWNYGYTF
TGTGCCAGCAGTTCAATCCGGGACCGCGCTAATTGGAACTATGGCTACACCTTC
>TRBJ1-2|.|.|TRBV9
CASSVPGGGYTF
TGTGCCAGCAGCGTCCCCGGGGGTGGCTACACCTTC
>TRBJ2-7|.|.|TRBV30
CVYMRGLGSYEQYF
TGTGTCTACATGAGAGGCCTTGGCTCCTACGAGCAGTACTTC
>TRBJ2-5|.|.|TRBV11-3
CASRLLAEGETQYF
TGTGCCAGCAGGCTCTTGGCGGAGGGGGAGACCCAGTACTTC
>TRBJ2-5|once|.|TRBV12-3/TRBV12-4
CASSWSEETQYF
TGTGCCAGCAGTTGGTCGGAAGAGACCCAGTACTTC
>TRBJ2-3|once|.|TRBV20-1
CSAEGGADTQYF
TGCAGTGCTGAGGGGGGGGCAGATACGCAGTATTTT
>TRBJ1-6|once|.|TRBV7-2
CASSLRPQSSYNSPLHF
TGTGCCAGCAGCTTAAGGCCACAAAGCTCCTATAATTCACCCCTCCACTTT
>TRBJ2-3|few|.|TRBV5-1
CASSLAAGLTDTQYF
TGCGCCAGCAGCTTGGCGGCGGGACTCACAGATACGCAGTATTTT
>TRBJ2-7|.|.|TRBV20-1
CSARDRTFGEQYF
TGCAGTGCTAGAGATCGGACCTTCGGCGAGCAGTACTTC
>TRBJ2-7|.|.|TRBV5-1
CASSLAVGGQTYEQYF
TGCGCCAGCAGCTTGGCCGTCGGGGGGCAGACCTACGAGCAGTACTTC
>TRBJ2-3|.|.|TRBV27
CASGGDTQYF
TGTGCCAGCGGGGGGGATACGCAGTATTTT
>TRBJ2-3|.|.|TRBV11-2
CASRRPGSATDTQYF
TGTGCCAGCAGACGACCGGGATCCGCGACAGATACGCAGTATTTT
>TRBJ2-3|few|.|TRBV6-5
CASKSSTDTQYF
TGTGCCAGCAAGTCTAGCACAGATACGCAGTATTTT
>TRBJ1-1|.|TRBD1|TRBV10-3
CAIRTGATNTEAFF
TGTGCCATCAGAACAGGGGCCACGAACACTGAAGCTTTCTTT
>TRBJ2-1|.|.|TRBV12-5
CASGLGRGLQGNEQFF
TGTGCTAGTGGTTTGGGCCGAGGGCTACAGGGCAATGAGCAGTTCTTC
>TRBJ2-7|few|TRBD1|TRBV12-3/TRBV12-4
CASSFGVGTGGPEQYF
TGTGCCAGCAGTTTTGGGGTCGGGACAGGTGGCCCCGAGCAGTACTTC
>TRBJ1-1|few|.|TRBV10-3
CAISESPRVHMNTEAFF
TGTGCCATCAGTGAGTCGCCCAGGGTTCACATGAACACTGAAGCTTTCTTT
>TRBJ1-4|few|TRBD1|TRBV10-3
CATGTVGTNEKLFF
TGTGCCACCGGGACAGTCGGTACTAATGAAAAACTGTTTTTT
>TRBJ2-3|few|TRBD2|TRBV29-1
CSAGEGRDTQYF
TGCAGCGCCGGGGAGGGTCGGGATACGCAGTATTTT
>TRBJ2-2|.|.|TRBV12-3/TRBV12-4
CASESRYRGELFF
TGTGCCAGCGAGTCCCGTTATAGAGGGGAGCTGTTTTTT
>TRBJ1-1|.|.|TRBV9
CASSTHRELEAFF
TGTGCCAGCAGCACCCACAGGGAGCTAGAAGCTTTCTTT
>TRBJ2-3|.|.|TRBV6-4
CASSDSPRGSDTQYF
TGTGCCAGCAGTGACTCCCCGAGGGGATCAGATACGCAGTATTTT
>TRBJ1-6|.|.|TRBV3-1
CASSQGGRGRRNSPLHF
TGTGCCAGCAGCCAGGGGGGTCGGGGACGCCGGAATTCACCCCTCCACTTT
>TRBJ2-5|few|.|TRBV21-1
CASSRDKGYQETQYF
TGTGCCAGCAGCAGGGACAAAGGGTACCAAGAGACCCAGTACTTC
>TRBJ2-1|.|TRBD2|TRBV12-3/TRBV12-4
CASRASGSVAGEQFF
TGTGCCAGCAGGGCCAGCGGGAGTGTTGCAGGCGAGCAGTTCTTC
>TRBJ2-1|few|.|TRBV6-6
CASRPTRNEQFF
TGTGCCAGCAGGCCCACTAGAAACGAGCAGTTCTTC
>TRBJ2-7|.|TRBD2|TRBV29-1
CSVGTSGSHEQYF
TGCAGCGTTGGGACTAGCGGGTCCCACGAGCAGTACTTC
>TRBJ2-1|once|.|TRBV5-1
CASRTGDSYNEQFF
TGCGCCAGCAGAACTGGGGACTCCTACAATGAGCAGTTCTTC
>TRBJ1-1|.|.|TRBV19
CASSWVENTEAFF
TGTGCCAGTAGTTGGGTGGAGAACACTGAAGCTTTCTTT
>TRBJ2-3|.|.|TRBV3-1
CASSPTARDTQYF
TGTGCCAGCAGCCCGACCGCTAGAGATACGCAGTATTTT
>TRBJ2-7|few|.|TRBV27
CASNQRGRRSYEQYF
TGTGCCAGCAACCAAAGGGGCAGGAGGTCCTACGAGCAGTACTTC
>TRBJ1-1|.|.|TRBV7-9
CASSLNDRLALNTEAFF
TGTGCCAGCAGCTTAAATGACAGGCTCGCGTTGAACACTGAAGCTTTCTTT
>TRBJ2-7|once|.|TRBV5-6
CASSPGDRYEQYF
TGTGCCAGCAGCCCCGGGGACCGCTACGAGCAGTACTTC
>TRBJ2-1|few|TRBD2|TRBV12-3/TRBV12-4
CASSRGLAASYNERFF
TGTGCCAGCAGCAGGGGACTAGCGGCTTCCTACAATGAGCGGTTCTTC
>TRBJ2-1|.|.|TRBV6-5
CASSYSDENNEQFF
TGTGCCAGCAGTTATTCGGACGAGAACAATGAGCAGTTCTTC
>TRBJ2-5|few|TRBD2|TRBV13
CASSFFRTSGQETQYF
TGTGCCAGCAGCTTCTTCCGGACTAGCGGCCAAGAGACCCAGTACTTC
>TRBJ1-2|.|.|TRBV9
CASSVEAGAYYGYTF
TGTGCCAGCAGCGTAGAGGCAGGGGCTTACTATGGCTACACCTTC
>TRBJ2-6|few|.|TRBV29-1
CSTRTAGANVLTF
TGCAGCACGAGGACAGCCGGGGCCAACGTCCTGACTTTC
>TRBJ2-7|few|.|TRBV27
CASSFRWNYEQYF
TGTGCCAGCAGTTTCAGGTGGAACTACGAGCAGTACTTC
>TRBJ2-1|.|.|TRBV11-3
CASSLDTAANNEQFF
TGTGCCAGCAGCTTAGATACGGCAGCGAACAATGAGCAGTTCTTC
>TRBJ2-7|.|.|TRBV6-2/TRBV6-3
CASSYTIRQGSSYEQYF
TGTGCCAGCAGTTACACGATAAGGCAGGGGAGCTCCTACGAGCAGTACTTC
>TRBJ2-5|.|.|TRBV7-2
CASSLQGTTEETQYF
TGTGCCAGCAGCTTACAAGGGACAACGGAAGAGACCCAGTACTTC
>TRBJ2-7|.|.|TRBV2
CASSKQEGEQYF
TGTGCCAGCAGTAAACAAGAGGGAGAGCAGTACTTC
>TRBJ2-7|.|.|TRBV5-6
CASSLDDGSYGQYF
TGTGCCAGCAGCTTGGACGACGGCTCCTACGGGCAGTACTTC
>TRBJ1-1|.|TRBD1|TRBV9
CASSAQTGIMNTEAFF
TGTGCCAGCAGCGCCCAGACAGGGATCATGAACACTGAAGCTTTCTTT
>TRBJ2-5|.|.|TRBV5-1
CASSLAGQGKETQYF
TGCGCCAGCAGCTTGGCCGGGCAGGGTAAAGAGACCCAGTACTTC